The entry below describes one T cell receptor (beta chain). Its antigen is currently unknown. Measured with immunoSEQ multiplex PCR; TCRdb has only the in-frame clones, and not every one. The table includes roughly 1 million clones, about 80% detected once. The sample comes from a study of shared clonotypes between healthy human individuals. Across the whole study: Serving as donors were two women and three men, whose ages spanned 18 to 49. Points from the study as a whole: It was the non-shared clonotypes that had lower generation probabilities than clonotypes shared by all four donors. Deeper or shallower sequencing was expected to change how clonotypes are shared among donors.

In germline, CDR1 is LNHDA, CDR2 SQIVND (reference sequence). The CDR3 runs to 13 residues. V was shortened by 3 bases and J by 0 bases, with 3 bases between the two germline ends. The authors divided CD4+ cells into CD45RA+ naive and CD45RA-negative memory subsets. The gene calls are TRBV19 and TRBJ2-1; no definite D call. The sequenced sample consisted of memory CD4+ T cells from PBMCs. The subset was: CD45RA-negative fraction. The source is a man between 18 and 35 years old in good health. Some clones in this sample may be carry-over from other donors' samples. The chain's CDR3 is CASSINSYNEQFF. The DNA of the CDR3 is TGTGCCAGTAGTATTAACTCCTACAATGAGCAGTTCTTC.